These T cell receptor beta chains were read from a single sample in a study of regulatory T cells in long-lasting Graves disease. Using its own MiXCR run on the multiplex PCR reads, TCRdb lists one record per CDR3 protein. Among 680,000 or so distinct CDR3 sequences listed, 15% to 20% were seen once. Another study also made use of these data, one on T cells in Graves' hyperthyroidism and ophthalmopathy.

Sample: peripheral blood mononuclear cells (PBMCs), taken at new diagnosis, from a patient treated with antithyroid drugs. The receptors originated from a woman in her 30s with Graves disease. CDR3s include the opening cysteine and the closing phenylalanine or tryptophan. The D gene is left open where the match is weak. Not every row has a clone size; where given, it reads once, few, many or a size class.

>TRBV20-1|-|TRBJ1-5|-
TGCAGTGCTTCACAGGGAAGCCAGCCCCAGCATTTT
CSASQGSQPQHF
>TRBV4-2|TRBD1|TRBJ2-5|-
TGTGCCAGCAGCCGGGGGACAGGGGGCGGGTACCAAGAGACCCAGTACTTC
CASSRGTGGGYQETQYF
>TRBV28|-|TRBJ1-5|many
TGTGCCAGCAGTTTTTTGCAGGGGCTGGTGGATTTT
CASSFLQGLVDF
>TRBV24-1|TRBD2|TRBJ2-3|many
TGTGCCACCAGTGATCGACTAGCGGGTATTAGCACAGATACGCAGTATTTT
CATSDRLAGISTDTQYF
>TRBV7-3|-|TRBJ2-1|-
TGTGCCAGCAGCTTAAGCAGGGAATCCTACAATGAGCAGTTCTTC
CASSLSRESYNEQFF
>TRBV2|-|TRBJ2-1|many
TGTGCCAGCAGTGAGTATAGGGCTAGTAGAGGCAATGAGCAGTTCTTC
CASSEYRASRGNEQFF
>TRBV19|-|TRBJ2-1|-
TGTGCCAGTAGCGGGCCCCGCCGAGGCGAGCAGTTCTTC
CASSGPRRGEQFF
>TRBV3-1|-|TRBJ2-7|-
TGTGCCAGCAGCCAAGATTTCAAGTACGAGCAGTACTTC
CASSQDFKYEQYF
>TRBV18|-|TRBJ2-5|-
TGTGCCAGCACCGATTGGACACGCCAAGAGACCCAGTACTTC
CASTDWTRQETQYF
>TRBV28|-|TRBJ1-1|many
TGTGCCAGCAGTACTAACCCTCAGGGGACTGAAGCTTTCTTT
CASSTNPQGTEAFF
>TRBV20-1|-|TRBJ2-1|-
TGCAGTGCTAGAGATCAGGAGGGCCGGGTCCCCTTTTACAATGAGCAGTTCTTC
CSARDQEGRVPFYNEQFF
>TRBV28|-|TRBJ2-3|few
TGTGCCAGTCGCGGGGCAGGCACAGATACGCAGTATTTT
CASRGAGTDTQYF
>TRBV2|-|TRBJ2-7|many
TGTGCCAGCAGTGGGGAGCAGCTTACGTCCTACGAGCAGTACTTC
CASSGEQLTSYEQYF
>TRBV6-1|-|TRBJ2-6|few
TGTGCCAGCAGTGCGATATCTGGGGCCAACGTCCTGACTTTC
CASSAISGANVLTF
>TRBV7-9|TRBD1|TRBJ1-4|-
TGTGCCAGCAGTCAGGGGGCGCAGGGACTGTTTTTT
CASSQGAQGLFF
>TRBV5-1|TRBD2|TRBJ2-1|-
TGCGCCAGCAGCTTGGGCGGGAGGGCCTTAGGTGAGCAGTTCTTC
CASSLGGRALGEQFF
>TRBV11-2|-|TRBJ2-2|many
TGTGCCAGCAGCTCCTACATCAGCAACACCGGGGAGCTGTTTTTT
CASSSYISNTGELFF
>TRBV7-2|-|TRBJ1-6|few
TGTGCCAGCAGCTCCCGGACAGATCATAATTCACCCCTCCACTTT
CASSSRTDHNSPLHF
>TRBV6-1|TRBD1|TRBJ1-1|-
TGTGCCAGCAGAGCGGGACAGGGGGCAAAGTTCACTGAAGCTTTCTTT
CASRAGQGAKFTEAFF
>TRBV3-1|TRBD1|TRBJ1-2|many
TGTGCCAGCAGCCAAGTCCCTTCAGGGGGGGATGGCTACACCTTC
CASSQVPSGGDGYTF
>TRBV15|-|TRBJ2-7|-
TGTGCCACCAGCAGAGACACTCAGGGTATCTACGAGCAGTACTTC
CATSRDTQGIYEQYF
>TRBV4-1|TRBD1|TRBJ2-3|few
TGCGCCAGCAGCCAAGGTGTTGACAGGGGAACAGATACGCAGTATTTT
CASSQGVDRGTDTQYF